This is a list of T cell receptor beta chains from one sample in a study of blood T cell repertoires in COVID-19. The table came from immunoSEQ multiplex PCR; TCRdb's copy has only in-frame clones and leaves some out. This sample yields 110,000 or so clones, of which roughly 80% are seen a single time; 7.5% to 10% belongs to the top ten. The specimen sequenced was peripheral blood. These receptors all come from a woman aged 40-49 years with acute or convalescent COVID-19. Both conserved end residues are part of each CDR3. A D gene is named only where the DNA matches it firmly. Size values are once, few and many counts, or a class for expanded clones, and some rows have none.

size: -; J: TRBJ2-7; D: -; V: TRBV6-5; DNA: TGTGCCAGCCGACGGGGCTCCTACGAGCAGTACTTC; CDR3: CASRRGSYEQYF
size: -; J: TRBJ2-2; D: TRBD2; V: TRBV30; DNA: TGTGCCTGGGAGCAAAAGGAGGGAGGGAGAAACACCGGGGAGCTGTTTTTT; CDR3: CAWEQKEGGRNTGELFF
size: -; J: TRBJ1-6; D: -; V: TRBV9; DNA: TGTGCCAGCAGCCCCGGGGGTGATCGCTATAATTCACCCCTCCACTTT; CDR3: CASSPGGDRYNSPLHF
size: few; J: TRBJ2-1; D: TRBD2; V: TRBV6-5; DNA: TGTGCCAGCAGTTACTCGAGACGGGGGGGCCACAATGAGCAGTTCTTC; CDR3: CASSYSRRGGHNEQFF
size: -; J: TRBJ2-6; D: -; V: TRBV19; DNA: TGTGCCAGTAGTGCCAGCGATGGGGCCAACGTCCTGACTTTC; CDR3: CASSASDGANVLTF
size: -; J: TRBJ1-2; D: -; V: TRBV2; DNA: TGTGCCAGCAGTGCTAGTTTAAGCTATGGCTACACCTTC; CDR3: CASSASLSYGYTF
size: -; J: TRBJ2-3; D: TRBD1; V: TRBV5-5; DNA: TGTGCCAGCAGCTTGCCCGGGACAGGGGCCACAGATACGCAGTATTTT; CDR3: CASSLPGTGATDTQYF
size: -; J: TRBJ1-1; D: -; V: TRBV6-5; DNA: TGTGCCAGCAGTTACTCTCGGACAAAGAACACTGAAGCTTTCTTT; CDR3: CASSYSRTKNTEAFF
size: few; J: TRBJ2-7; D: TRBD2; V: TRBV4-1; DNA: TGCGCCAGCAGCCAAGAAATCCCTAGCGGGCTCGGCGAGCAGTACTTC; CDR3: CASSQEIPSGLGEQYF
size: -; J: TRBJ2-3; D: TRBD2; V: TRBV5-1; DNA: TGCGCCAGCAGCTGGACTAGCGGGGGTGTAGCAGATACGCAGTATTTT; CDR3: CASSWTSGGVADTQYF
size: -; J: TRBJ2-5; D: TRBD2; V: TRBV3-1/TRBV3-2; DNA: TGTGCCAGCAGCCGCCGGGACTATCAAGAGACCCAGTACTTC; CDR3: CASSRRDYQETQYF
size: -; J: TRBJ2-7; D: -; V: TRBV5-6; DNA: TGTGCCAGCAGCCCGGACTCTGGTCGAGGGGAGCAGTACTTC; CDR3: CASSPDSGRGEQYF
size: -; J: TRBJ2-7; D: -; V: TRBV7-3; DNA: TGTGCCAGCAGCCCAAGCACCAACACAGGGTTCGGCGAGCAGTACTTC; CDR3: CASSPSTNTGFGEQYF
size: -; J: TRBJ1-1; D: TRBD1; V: TRBV7-2; DNA: TGTGCCAGCAGCATAGGACAGGGGACTGAAGCTTTCTTT; CDR3: CASSIGQGTEAFF
size: -; J: TRBJ1-5; D: TRBD1; V: TRBV30; DNA: TGTGCCTGGAGTACCCTTGACAGGGGAAGCAATCAGCCCCAGCATTTT; CDR3: CAWSTLDRGSNQPQHF
size: -; J: TRBJ1-1; D: -; V: TRBV19; DNA: TGTGCCAGTTGCTACAGGACGAACACTGAAGCTTTCTTT; CDR3: CASCYRTNTEAFF
size: -; J: TRBJ2-7; D: TRBD1; V: TRBV5-6; DNA: TGTGCCAGCAGCCCCGGGACAGGGGAACGCGAGCAGTACTTC; CDR3: CASSPGTGEREQYF